Presented here are 21 T cell receptor beta chains from one specimen sequenced in a study of response to subunit inactivated influenza vaccine. Each CDR3 protein is one row after TCRdb ran MiXCR on the RT-PCR reads. Of 300,000 to 350,000 distinct CDR3 sequences in the sample, around a fifth were seen once. Sequencing used PBMCs from blood, obtained about 20 months after vaccination. These receptors came from a man aged 45 to 70 who received an inactivated influenza vaccine.

This clonotype was counted between two and nine times. The chain recombines TRBV7-2 with TRBJ2-1; D may be TRBD2 (7 bases). CDR1 is SGHTA and CDR2 is FQGNSA in the germline V gene. The CDR3 is 15 amino acids. V was cut by 1 base and J by 9 bases, with 16 bases left in between. The DNA for the CDR3 is TGTGCCAGCAGCTTAGAGGGGGGAGCGGGGTTTGAGCAGTTCTTC. Protein: CASSLEGGAGFEQFF.

The V gene is TRBV11-1, the J gene TRBJ1-1; a possible D gene is TRBD1 (6 bases). This CDR3 spans 16 amino acids. Trimming removed 4 bases from V and 1 base from J, with 16 bases in between. CDR1 SGHAT and CDR2 FQDESV come from the germline V gene (reference sequence). The CDR3 here is CASSSFQGIGNTEAFF. The CDR3 nucleotides are TGTGCCAGCAGCTCCTTTCAGGGGATCGGGAACACTGAAGCTTTCTTT.

The count of this clonotype is one. The chain couples TRBV21-1 to TRBJ2-6; TRBD1 is the table's D call, not checked against the DNA. TRBV21-1 is noted as a pseudogene. The CDR3 runs 19 residues. The CDR3 DNA reads TGTGCCAGCAGCAAAACTGGGACAGGGGTCGACTCTGGGGCCAACGTCCTGACTTTC. Protein product: CASSKTGTGVDSGANVLTF.

V usage is TRBV4-2 and J usage is TRBJ1-1, with a tentative D call TRBD1 (6 bases). The germline V gene has CDR1 LGHNA and CDR2 YNFKEQ. The V end was cut by 0 bases, the J end by 3 bases, with 8 bases between. The CDR3 is 14 amino acids. The DNA for the CDR3 is TGTGCCAGCAGCCAAGAAGGGGGGTACACTGAAGCTTTCTTT. It codes for CASSQEGGYTEAFF.

This clonotype showed up just a few times. V and J are TRBV5-1 and TRBJ1-1; D remains unclear. CDR3 length: 14 amino acids. Trimming stripped 3 bases from V and 1 base from J, with 10 bases between. Germline-derived CDR1 and CDR2 are SGHRS and YFSETQ. CDR3 loop: CASSWDAKNTEAFF. CDR3 nucleotide sequence: TGCGCCAGCAGCTGGGATGCCAAGAACACTGAAGCTTTCTTT.

The V gene is TRBV7-8, the J gene TRBJ2-3, with 8 bases aligning to TRBD1. V shed 2 bases and J 2 bases; nucleotides not matched to a gene: 9. The CDR3 sequence is 17 residues long. CDR1 and CDR2 from the germline V gene are SGHVS and FQNEAQ. In DNA, the CDR3 is TGTGCCAGCAGCTTACACGGGGGACAGGAGTTCACAGATACGCAGTATTTT. Amino acids: CASSLHGGQEFTDTQYF.

CDR3 sequence reads: CASSFEGTGSPLHF. CDR3 nucleotides: TGCGCCAGCAGCTTCGAGGGTACGGGTTCACCCCTCCACTTT. The chain carries TRBV5-1 and TRBJ1-6, with D hard to call. CDR3 size: 14 residues. The V gene lost 2 bases and the J gene lost 9 bases, with 12 bases spanning the gap. Germline CDR1 SGHRS, CDR2 YFSETQ.

This clonotype has only one observation. A read error may produce the germline difference seen at one junction end. The V and J genes are TRBV7-9 and TRBJ1-2; 7 bases align to TRBD1. The CDR3 extends over 15 amino acids. The germline CDR1 and CDR2 sequences are SEHNR and FQNEAQ (reference sequence). The CDR3 coding sequence is TGTGCCAGCAGCCATACAGGGGAAGCTAACTATTGCTACACCTTC. It translates to CASSHTGEANYCYTF.

V usage is TRBV3-1 and J usage is TRBJ2-7; 8 bases align to TRBD2. The germline V gene encodes CDR1 LGHDT and CDR2 YNNKEL (reference sequence). This CDR3 comprises 13 residues. The J segment lost 6 bases and the V segment lost 5 bases, leaving 6 bases of the junction unmatched. As DNA, the CDR3 is TGTGCCAGCAGCGTGGGACTAGAGCCCGAGCAGTACTTC. Its translation: CASSVGLEPEQYF.

This clonotype was counted only a few times. This chain links TRBV7-4 with TRBJ1-5; D is perhaps TRBD1 (5 bases). Germline V gives CDR1 SGHVT, CDR2 SQSDAQ. The CDR3 consists of 14 residues. Trimming removed 0 bases at V and 3 bases at J, with 6 bases between. The CDR3 DNA follows: TGTGCCAGCAGCTTAGCACAGGTCAATCAGCCCCAGCATTTT. Protein: CASSLAQVNQPQHF.

This chain links TRBV3-1 with TRBJ1-5; D is unresolved. Germline V gene sequence: CDR1 LGHDT, CDR2 YNNKEL (reference sequence). V was trimmed by 1 base and J by 7 bases, leaving 11 bases between them. This CDR3 has 14 residues. The CDR3 is CASSQGVSPQPQHF. As DNA, the CDR3 is TGTGCCAGCAGCCAAGGCGTCTCCCCACAGCCCCAGCATTTT. The variable domain in full, with the rest retrieved from reference TRBV3-1 and TRBJ1-5, is DTAVSQTPKYLVTQMGNDKSIKCEQNLGHDTMYWYKQDSKKFLKIMFSYNNKELIINETVPNRFSPKSPDKAHLNLHINSLELGDSAVYFCASSQGVSPQPQHFGDGTRLSIL.

The chain links TRBV3-1 to TRBJ1-1; D is unresolved. The CDR3 spans 14 residues. The ends were cut back, 6 bases at V and 0 bases at J, with 11 bases in the middle. Germline CDR1 LGHDT, CDR2 YNNKEL (reference sequence). The CDR3 DNA is TGTGCCAGCAGACAACGGGGTATGAACACTGAAGCTTTCTTT. Protein sequence: CASRQRGMNTEAFF.

This rearrangement joins TRBV6-5 to TRBJ2-2; possibly TRBD2 for D (6 bases). There are 15 residues in the CDR3. The germline gives CDR1 MNHEY, CDR2 SVGAGI. The V and J ends lost 0 bases and 7 bases respectively, with 12 bases between them. CDR3 nucleotide sequence: TGTGCCAGCAGTTACTCGAGGTTGGGAGGCGGGGAGCTGTTTTTT. Protein product: CASSYSRLGGGELFF.

Ten or more counts support this clonotype. V gene TRBV11-1 combines with J gene TRBJ1-2, with 7 bases that match TRBD1. The ends lost 5 bases at V and 4 bases at J; junction bases unmatched: 19. Germline V gene lookup returns CDR1 SGHAT and CDR2 FQDESV (reference sequence). This CDR3 is built from 18 residues. This CDR3 is CASSPSGNRGLRGYGYTF. CDR3 nucleotides: TGTGCCAGCAGCCCTAGTGGGAACAGGGGATTACGAGGCTATGGCTACACCTTC.

The chain is built from TRBV12-3 or TRBV12-4 and TRBJ1-2, with TRBD1 as a possible D gene (5 bases). This CDR3 is built from 13 residues. V gave up 3 bases and J gave up 6 bases, with 11 bases separating them. In DNA form, the CDR3 reads TGTGCCAGCAGTTTGGGGGGAGTCGATGGCTACACCTTC. Translated: CASSLGGVDGYTF.

The chain combines TRBV5-1 with TRBJ2-5; 14 nucleotides line up with TRBD2. This CDR3 has 16 residues. Germline-derived CDR1 and CDR2 are SGHRS and YFSETQ. Trimming removed 4 bases from V and 5 bases from J; junction bases left unmatched: 7. CDR3 protein: CASSGGTSGSRETQYF. CDR3 coding DNA: TGCGCCAGCAGCGGAGGGACTAGCGGGAGTAGGGAGACCCAGTACTTC.

This clonotype was counted between two and nine times. CDR3 loop: CASSLEAGRTDTQYF. CDR3 sequence (DNA): TGTGCCAGCAGCTTAGAAGCGGGGCGCACAGATACGCAGTATTTT. The V gene is TRBV7-9, the J gene TRBJ2-3, with 7 nucleotides matching TRBD2. The CDR3 consists of 15 residues. Trimming took 1 base from V and 1 from J; bases not matched to a gene: 2. Germline CDR1 reads SEHNR; CDR2 reads FQNEAQ (reference sequence).

J is TRBJ1-2 and V is TRBV6-1; D might be TRBD1 (5 bases). Trimming took 6 bases from V and 4 from J, leaving 12 bases between them. The V gene's germline CDR1 is MNHNS and CDR2 SASEGT. The CDR3 is 13 residues long. In nucleotides, the CDR3 is TGTGCCAGCAGCGTCTCGGGGGGCTATGGCTACACCTTC. Its translation is CASSVSGGYGYTF.

In this sample, this clonotype turned up a few times. The chain combines TRBV20-1 with TRBJ1-1, with D tentatively TRBD1 (5 bases). Deletions cut 1 base from V and 6 bases from J, with 12 bases between. Germline-derived CDR1 and CDR2 are DFQATT and SNEGSKA (reference sequence). CDR3 length equals 13 residues. In DNA, the CDR3 is TGCAGTGCTAGAGGACAGATTGATGCTGAAGCTTTCTTT. Translation gives CSARGQIDAEAFF.

This clonotype was seen ten or more times. V usage is TRBV7-9 and J usage is TRBJ1-1; D call uncertain. CDR1 and CDR2 (germline): SEHNR, FQNEAQ (reference sequence). This CDR3 region has 14 residues. Trimming took off 5 bases at V and 1 base at J, with 11 bases between the two ends. This CDR3 reads CASSPMDGNTEAFF. The CDR3 DNA sequence: TGTGCCAGCAGCCCCATGGACGGGAACACTGAAGCTTTCTTT.

This clonotype was counted many times. The V gene is TRBV6-5, the J gene TRBJ1-1, with D unclear. This CDR3 is built from 18 residues. Looked up from germline, CDR1 is MNHEY and CDR2 is SVGAGI. The V end lost 0 bases, the J end lost 4 bases, and 21 bases lay between the germline ends. CDR3 DNA sequence: TGTGCCAGCAGTTACTCGATAGCCGGCCGCCACACCAGCACTGAAGCTTTCTTT. This translates into CASSYSIAGRHTSTEAFF.